This T cell receptor beta chain was identified during a study of blood T cell repertoires in COVID-19. Across the study: COVID-19 samples, acute and convalescent, were from the United States, Italy and Spain. The analysed material was cDNA or gDNA that came from T cells, B-cell-depleted T cells, or PBMCs.

Sequencing was performed with immunoSEQ multiplex PCR; in TCRdb, only in-frame clones are kept and a portion is missing. The repertoire holds approximately 150,000 clones, with more than 80% as singletons. The specimen was peripheral blood. This clonotype was sampled from a human donor in a cohort sampled during active COVID-19.

CDR3 protein: CATSRGDRGSNQPQHF. In DNA form, the CDR3 reads TGTGCCACCAGCAGGGGGGACAGGGGGAGCAATCAGCCCCAGCATTTT. The chain carries TRBV15 and TRBJ1-5; 11 bases fit TRBD1. Germline V gene sequence: CDR1 LNHNV, CDR2 YYDKDF (reference sequence). J gave up 1 base and V 3 bases, and 2 bases lay outside the gene matches. The CDR3 totals 16 residues.